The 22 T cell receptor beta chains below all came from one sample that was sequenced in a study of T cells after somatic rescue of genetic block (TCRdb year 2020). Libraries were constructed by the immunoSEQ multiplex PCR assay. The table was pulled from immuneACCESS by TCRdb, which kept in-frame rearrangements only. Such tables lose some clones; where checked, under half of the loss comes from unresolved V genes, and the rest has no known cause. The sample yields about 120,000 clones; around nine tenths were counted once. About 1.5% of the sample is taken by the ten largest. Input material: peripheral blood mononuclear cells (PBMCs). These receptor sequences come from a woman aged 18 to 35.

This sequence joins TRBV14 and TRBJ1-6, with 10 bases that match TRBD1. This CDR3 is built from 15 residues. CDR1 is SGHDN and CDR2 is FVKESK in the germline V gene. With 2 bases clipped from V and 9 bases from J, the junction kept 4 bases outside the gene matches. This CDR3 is CASSQSRTGGSPLHF. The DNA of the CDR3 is TGTGCCAGCAGCCAATCTAGGACAGGGGGTTCACCCCTCCACTTT.

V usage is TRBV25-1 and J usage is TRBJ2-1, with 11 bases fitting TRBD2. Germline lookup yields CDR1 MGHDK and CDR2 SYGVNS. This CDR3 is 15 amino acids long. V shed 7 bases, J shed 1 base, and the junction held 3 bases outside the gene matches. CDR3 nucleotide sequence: TGTGCCAGCACCACTAGCGGGGGATCCTACAATGAGCAGTTCTTC. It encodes CASTTSGGSYNEQFF.

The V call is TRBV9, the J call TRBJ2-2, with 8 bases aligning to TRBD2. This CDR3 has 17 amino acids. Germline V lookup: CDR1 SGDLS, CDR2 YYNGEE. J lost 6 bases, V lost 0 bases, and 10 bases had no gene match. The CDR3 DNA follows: TGTGCCAGCAGCGTAGACGGGCGCGGGGGGCTAGCCGGGGAGCTGTTTTTT. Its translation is CASSVDGRGGLAGELFF.

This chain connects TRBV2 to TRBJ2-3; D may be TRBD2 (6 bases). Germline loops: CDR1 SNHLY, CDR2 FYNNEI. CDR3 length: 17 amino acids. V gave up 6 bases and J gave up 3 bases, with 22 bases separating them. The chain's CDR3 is CASRALAESFGTDTQYF. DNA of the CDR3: TGTGCCAGCAGGGCCTTAGCGGAATCTTTTGGTACAGATACGCAGTATTTT.

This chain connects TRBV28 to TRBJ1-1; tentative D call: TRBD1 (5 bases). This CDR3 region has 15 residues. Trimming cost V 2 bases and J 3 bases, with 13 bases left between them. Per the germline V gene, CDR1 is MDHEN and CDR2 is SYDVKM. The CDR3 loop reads CASSLMIQGHTEAFF. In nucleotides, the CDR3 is TGTGCCAGCAGTTTAATGATCCAGGGCCACACTGAAGCTTTCTTT.

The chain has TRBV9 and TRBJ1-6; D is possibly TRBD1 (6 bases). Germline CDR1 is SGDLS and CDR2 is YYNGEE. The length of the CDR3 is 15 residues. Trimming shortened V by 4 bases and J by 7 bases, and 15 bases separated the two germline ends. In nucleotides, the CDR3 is TGTGCCAGCAGCCCATGGGACACGGGGAATTCACCCCTCCACTTT. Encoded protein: CASSPWDTGNSPLHF.

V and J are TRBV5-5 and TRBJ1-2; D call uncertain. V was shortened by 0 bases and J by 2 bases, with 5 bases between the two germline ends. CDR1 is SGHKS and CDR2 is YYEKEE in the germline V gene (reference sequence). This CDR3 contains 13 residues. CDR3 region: CASSLEQNYGYTF. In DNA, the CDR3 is TGTGCCAGCAGCTTGGAACAGAACTATGGCTACACCTTC.

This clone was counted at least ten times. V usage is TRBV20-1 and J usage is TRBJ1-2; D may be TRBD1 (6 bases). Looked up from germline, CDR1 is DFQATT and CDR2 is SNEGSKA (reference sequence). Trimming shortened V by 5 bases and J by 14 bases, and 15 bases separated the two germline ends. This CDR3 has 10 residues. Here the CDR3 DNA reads TGCAGTGCTGGAACGGACAGTCTGACCTTC. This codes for CSAGTDSLTF.

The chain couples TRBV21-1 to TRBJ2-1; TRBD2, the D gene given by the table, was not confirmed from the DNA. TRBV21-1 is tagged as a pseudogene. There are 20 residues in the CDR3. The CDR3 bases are TGTGCCAGCAGCAAAGCGGCGGGACTAGCGGGGGGGCTGTCCTACAATGAGCAGTTCTTC. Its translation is CASSKAAGLAGGLSYNEQFF.

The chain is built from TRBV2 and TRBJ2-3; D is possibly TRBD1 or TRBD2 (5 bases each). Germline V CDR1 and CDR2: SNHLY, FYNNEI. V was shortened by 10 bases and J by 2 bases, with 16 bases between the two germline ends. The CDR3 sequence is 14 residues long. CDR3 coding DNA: TGTGCCAACAGAGAGGGGCCGACCACAGATACGCAGTATTTT. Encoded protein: CANREGPTTDTQYF. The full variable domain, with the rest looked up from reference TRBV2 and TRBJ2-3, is EPEVTQTPSHQVTQMGQEVILRCVPISNHLYFYWYRQILGQKVEFLVSFYNNEISEKSEIFDDQFSVERPDGSNFTLKIRSTKLEDSAMYFCANREGPTTDTQYFGPGTRLTVL.

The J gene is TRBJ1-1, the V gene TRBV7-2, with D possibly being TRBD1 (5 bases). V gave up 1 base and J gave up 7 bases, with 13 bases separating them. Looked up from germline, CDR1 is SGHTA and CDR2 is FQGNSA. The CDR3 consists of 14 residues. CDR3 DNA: TGTGCCAGCAGCTTAGAGCTGGGGGGGGTTGAAGCTTTCTTT. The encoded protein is CASSLELGGVEAFF.

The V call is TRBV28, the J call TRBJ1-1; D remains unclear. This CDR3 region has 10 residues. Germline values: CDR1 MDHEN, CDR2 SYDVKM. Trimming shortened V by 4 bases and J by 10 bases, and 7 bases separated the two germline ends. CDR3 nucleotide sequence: TGTGCCAGCAGTTCAATAGTAGCTTTCTTT. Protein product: CASSSIVAFF.

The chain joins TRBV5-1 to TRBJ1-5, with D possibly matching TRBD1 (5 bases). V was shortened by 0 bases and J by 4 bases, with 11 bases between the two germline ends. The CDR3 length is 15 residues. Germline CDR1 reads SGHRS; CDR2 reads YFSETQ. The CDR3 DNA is TGCGCCAGCAGCTTGGCCGGGGGAATGAATCAGCCCCAGCATTTT. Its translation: CASSLAGGMNQPQHF.

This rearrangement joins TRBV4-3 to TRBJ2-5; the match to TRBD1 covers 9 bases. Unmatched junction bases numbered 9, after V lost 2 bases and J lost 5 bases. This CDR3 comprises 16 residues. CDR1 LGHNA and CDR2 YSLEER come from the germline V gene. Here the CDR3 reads CASSQSLDRGWETQYF. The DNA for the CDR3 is TGCGCCAGCAGCCAATCCCTGGACAGGGGATGGGAGACCCAGTACTTC.

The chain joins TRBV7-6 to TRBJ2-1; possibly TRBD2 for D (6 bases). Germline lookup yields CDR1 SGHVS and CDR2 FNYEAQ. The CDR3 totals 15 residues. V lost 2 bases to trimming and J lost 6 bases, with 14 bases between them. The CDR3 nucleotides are TGTGCCAGCAGCTTATACGCCGGGGGATCCAATGAGCAGTTCTTC. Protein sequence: CASSLYAGGSNEQFF. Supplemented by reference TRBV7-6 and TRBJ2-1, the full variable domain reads GAGVSQSPRYKVTKRGQDVALRCDPISGHVSLYWYRQALGQGPEFLTYFNYEAQQDKSGLPNDRFSAERPEGSISTLTIQRTEQRDSAMYRCASSLYAGGSNEQFFGPGTRLTVL.

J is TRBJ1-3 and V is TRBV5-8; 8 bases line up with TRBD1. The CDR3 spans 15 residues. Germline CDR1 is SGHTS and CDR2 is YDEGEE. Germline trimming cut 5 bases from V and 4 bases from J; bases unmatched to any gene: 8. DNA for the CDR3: TGTGCCAGCAGAGTAACAGGGGGAGCCGGAAACACCATATATTTT. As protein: CASRVTGGAGNTIYF.

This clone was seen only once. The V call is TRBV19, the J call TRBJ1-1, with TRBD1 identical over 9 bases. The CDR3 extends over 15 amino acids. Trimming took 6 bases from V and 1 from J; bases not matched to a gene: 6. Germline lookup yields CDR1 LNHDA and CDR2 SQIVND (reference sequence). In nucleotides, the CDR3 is TGTGCCAGTAGGGGACAGGGAGGGCCGAACACTGAAGCTTTCTTT. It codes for CASRGQGGPNTEAFF.

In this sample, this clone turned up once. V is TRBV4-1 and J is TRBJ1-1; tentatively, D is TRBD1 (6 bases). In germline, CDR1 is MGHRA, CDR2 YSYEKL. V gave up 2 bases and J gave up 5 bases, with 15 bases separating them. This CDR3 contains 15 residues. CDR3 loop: CASSQTPGGTTEAFF. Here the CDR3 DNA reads TGCGCCAGCAGCCAAACCCCCGGGGGCACGACTGAAGCTTTCTTT.

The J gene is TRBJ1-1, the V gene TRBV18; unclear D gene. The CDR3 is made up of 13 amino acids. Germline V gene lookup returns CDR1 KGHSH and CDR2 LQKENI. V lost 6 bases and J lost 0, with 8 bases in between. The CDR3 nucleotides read TGTGCCAGCTCTACAAAGATGAACACTGAAGCTTTCTTT. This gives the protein CASSTKMNTEAFF.

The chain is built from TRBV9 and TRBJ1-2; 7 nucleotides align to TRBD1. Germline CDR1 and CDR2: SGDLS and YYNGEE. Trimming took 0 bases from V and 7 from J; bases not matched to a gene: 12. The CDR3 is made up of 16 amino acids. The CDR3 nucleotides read TGTGCCAGCAGCGTAGGAGGAACAGGGGAAAGAGGTGGCTACACCTTC. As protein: CASSVGGTGERGGYTF.

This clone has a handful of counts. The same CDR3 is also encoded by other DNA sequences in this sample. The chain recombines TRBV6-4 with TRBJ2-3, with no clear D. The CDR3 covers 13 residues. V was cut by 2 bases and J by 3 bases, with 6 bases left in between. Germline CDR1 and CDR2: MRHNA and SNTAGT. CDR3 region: CASSDRGTDTQYF. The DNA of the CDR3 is TGTGCCAGCAGTGACCGTGGGACAGATACGCAGTATTTT.

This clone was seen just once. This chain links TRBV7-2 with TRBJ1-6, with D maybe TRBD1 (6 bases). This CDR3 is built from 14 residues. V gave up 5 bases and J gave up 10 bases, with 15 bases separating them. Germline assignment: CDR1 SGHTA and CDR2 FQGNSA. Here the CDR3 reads CASSPEGGDSPLHF. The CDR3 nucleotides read TGTGCCAGCAGCCCCGAAGGGGGGGACTCACCCCTCCACTTT. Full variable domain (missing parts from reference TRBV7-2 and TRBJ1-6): GAGVSQSPSNKVTEKGKDVELRCDPISGHTALYWYRQSLGQGLEFLIYFQGNSAPDKSGLPSDRFSAERTGGSVSTLTIQRTQQEDSAVYLCASSPEGGDSPLHFGNGTRLTVT.